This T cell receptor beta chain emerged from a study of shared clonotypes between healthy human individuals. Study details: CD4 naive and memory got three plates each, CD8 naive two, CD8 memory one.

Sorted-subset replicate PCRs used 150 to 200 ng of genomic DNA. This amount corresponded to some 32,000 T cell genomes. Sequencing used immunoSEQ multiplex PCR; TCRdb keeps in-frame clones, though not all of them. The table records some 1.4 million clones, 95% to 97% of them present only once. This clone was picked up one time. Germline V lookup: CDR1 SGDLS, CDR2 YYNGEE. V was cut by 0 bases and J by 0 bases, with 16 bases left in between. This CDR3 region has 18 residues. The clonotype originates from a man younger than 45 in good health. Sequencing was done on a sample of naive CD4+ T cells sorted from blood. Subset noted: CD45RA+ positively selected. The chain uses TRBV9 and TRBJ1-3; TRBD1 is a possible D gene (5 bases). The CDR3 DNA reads TGTGCCAGCAGCGTAGAGCCTCTCGGGGGTTTCTCTGGAAACACCATATATTTT. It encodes CASSVEPLGGFSGNTIYF.